Below, 26 T cell receptor beta chains from the same sample are listed, as sequenced in a study of blood T cell repertoires in COVID-19. Clones were sequenced by immunoSEQ multiplex PCR, and TCRdb holds only the in-frame ones, with some missing. The sample lists 260,000 or so clones, roughly 87% occurring once. The sample taken for sequencing was peripheral blood. Every receptor here comes from a man aged 18 to 29 with active or convalescent COVID-19.

V gene TRBV3-1 (or the pseudogene TRBV3-2) combines with J gene TRBJ1-4; a weak D match, TRBD1 (6 bases). V shed 4 bases and J shed 8 bases, with 20 bases lying between them. The CDR3 is made up of 16 amino acids. Germline-derived CDR1 and CDR2 are LGHDT and YNNKEL (reference sequence). CDR3 residues: CASSLVPGTPGEKLFF. The CDR3 nucleotides are TGTGCCAGCAGCCTGGTCCCCGGGACACCGGGGGAAAAACTGTTTTTT.

This chain joins TRBV7-9 and TRBJ2-1; TRBD1 matches 7 bases. This CDR3 region has 16 residues. V lost 5 bases to trimming and J lost 6 bases; unmatched junction nucleotides: 13. Germline V gene lookup returns CDR1 SEHNR and CDR2 FQNEAQ (reference sequence). The CDR3 DNA follows: TGTGCCAGCAGCGGTAAGACAGGGCCGCAATTCAATGAGCAGTTCTTC. Its protein is CASSGKTGPQFNEQFF.

J is TRBJ1-1 and V is TRBV14, with a possible D match to TRBD1 (5 bases). The CDR3 totals 13 residues. Trimming removed 1 base at V and 6 bases at J, with 9 bases between. From germline, CDR1 is SGHDN and CDR2 FVKESK. CDR3: CASSQVGDPEAFF. DNA for the CDR3: TGTGCCAGCAGCCAAGTAGGGGATCCTGAAGCTTTCTTT. Complete variable domain (other parts from reference TRBV14 and TRBJ1-1): EAGVTQFPSHSVIEKGQTVTLRCDPISGHDNLYWYRRVMGKEIKFLLHFVKESKQDESGMPNNRFLAERTGGTYSTLKVQPAELEDSGVYFCASSQVGDPEAFFGQGTRLTVV.

The chain uses TRBV10-2 and TRBJ1-4; TRBD1 is a possible D gene (6 bases). The V end lost 6 bases, the J end lost 0 bases, and 14 bases lay between the germline ends. CDR1 is WSHSY and CDR2 is SAAADI in the germline V gene. This CDR3 has 16 residues. The CDR3 region is CASSDRSVPTNEKLFF. The CDR3 bases are TGCGCCAGCAGCGACAGGTCGGTACCAACTAATGAAAAACTGTTTTTT.

The chain recombines TRBV5-6 with TRBJ2-2, with D tentatively TRBD2 (5 bases). This CDR3 is built from 18 residues. The V end lost 4 bases, the J end lost 2 bases, and 21 bases lay between the germline ends. The germline CDR1 and CDR2 sequences are SGHDT and YYEEEE. This chain's CDR3 is CASSQPNAGLLNTGELFF. The CDR3 bases are TGTGCCAGCAGCCAACCCAATGCTGGACTGCTAAACACCGGGGAGCTGTTTTTT.

The rearrangement uses TRBV27 and TRBJ2-7; maybe TRBD1 (6 bases). Germline V gene sequence: CDR1 MNHEY, CDR2 SMNVEV (reference sequence). Trimming shortened V by 6 bases and J by 2 bases, and 11 bases separated the two germline ends. This CDR3 is 13 amino acids long. DNA of the CDR3: TGTGCCAGCAGGTTGACAGGAACCTACGAGCAGTACTTC. Amino acid sequence: CASRLTGTYEQYF.

The CDR3 is CASSFFGKGQPQHF. DNA for the CDR3: TGTGCCAGTAGTTTCTTTGGCAAGGGGCAGCCCCAGCATTTT. This chain links TRBV19 with TRBJ1-5, with D perhaps matching TRBD1 (5 bases). The CDR3 consists of 14 residues. V was trimmed by 5 bases and J by 7 bases, leaving 15 bases between them. Germline loops: CDR1 LNHDA, CDR2 SQIVND (reference sequence). Together with reference TRBV19 and TRBJ1-5, the CDR3 gives the full variable domain: DGGITQSPKYLFRKEGQNVTLSCEQNLNHDAMYWYRQDPGQGLRLIYYSQIVNDFQKGDIAEGYSVSREKKESFPLTVTSAQKNPTAFYLCASSFFGKGQPQHFGDGTRLSIL.

J is TRBJ1-2 and V is TRBV29-1; possible D gene TRBD1, 6 bases. Germline V gene data show CDR1 as SQVTM and CDR2 as ANQGSEA. V was clipped by 4 bases and J by 2 bases, with 8 bases between them. The length of the CDR3 is 12 residues. The CDR3 spells CSVGGHNYGYTF. CDR3 DNA: TGCAGCGTTGGGGGACACAACTATGGCTACACCTTC.

V is TRBV4-1 and J is TRBJ1-1; TRBD1 matches 11 bases. The V and J ends lost 3 bases and 8 bases, in that order; junction bases with no gene match: 8. Germline CDR1 is MGHRA and CDR2 is YSYEKL. CDR3 size: 15 residues. CDR3 sequence: CASSHTGQGVPEAFF. The CDR3 bases are TGCGCCAGCAGCCATACGGGACAGGGGGTTCCCGAAGCTTTCTTT.

V and J are TRBV27 and TRBJ1-4, with a tentative D call TRBD1 (5 bases). The CDR3 consists of 14 residues. CDR1 is MNHEY and CDR2 is SMNVEV in the germline V gene (reference sequence). Deletions cut 1 base from V and 8 bases from J, with 11 bases between. This CDR3 reads CASSLLPGEEKLFF. CDR3 DNA sequence: TGTGCCAGCAGTTTATTACCGGGGGAGGAAAAACTGTTTTTT.

This rearrangement joins TRBV20-1 to TRBJ1-1; possible D gene TRBD1, 5 bases. CDR3 length: 12 amino acids. Trimming left V 6 bases short and J 3 bases short, with 11 bases between. Germline assignment: CDR1 DFQATT and CDR2 SNEGSKA (reference sequence). In DNA form, the CDR3 reads TGCAGTGCGAGTCCAGGGTACACTGAAGCTTTCTTT. Translation: CSASPGYTEAFF.

The V and J genes are TRBV10-3 and TRBJ1-2, with D possibly being TRBD1 (5 bases). The CDR3 contains 18 residues. V shed 3 bases and J shed 0 bases, with 20 bases lying between them. The V gene's germline CDR1 is ENHRY and CDR2 SYGVKD. The CDR3 here is CAISDPFGVTETNYGYTF. CDR3 nucleotide sequence: TGTGCCATCAGTGACCCCTTCGGTGTGACAGAAACTAACTATGGCTACACCTTC.

CDR3 bases: TGCGCCAGCAGCTACCACCCCGGACTAGCGTATACAGATACGCAGTATTTT. Protein sequence: CASSYHPGLAYTDTQYF. The V call is TRBV5-1, the J call TRBJ2-3; 9 bases line up with TRBD2. Germline CDR1 and CDR2: SGHRS and YFSETQ. V lost 3 bases to trimming and J lost 3 bases; unmatched junction nucleotides: 11. This CDR3 is 17 amino acids long.

This chain joins TRBV5-4 and TRBJ1-2; the match to TRBD1 covers 7 bases. From germline, CDR1 is SGHNT and CDR2 YYREEE (reference sequence). V shed 4 bases and J 4 bases; nucleotides not matched to a gene: 10. This CDR3 spans 15 amino acids. CDR3 DNA sequence: TGTGCCAGCAGCCTCCCGGGACAGAACCTCTATGGCTACACCTTC. It encodes CASSLPGQNLYGYTF.

The chain carries TRBV5-6 and TRBJ2-7; D is perhaps TRBD2 (6 bases). The germline V gene has CDR1 SGHDT and CDR2 YYEEEE. Trimming removed 4 bases from V and 4 bases from J, with 12 bases in between. The CDR3 loop spans 13 amino acids. The chain's CDR3 is CASSLGLPYEQYF. In DNA, the CDR3 is TGTGCCAGCAGCCTGGGACTCCCTTACGAGCAGTACTTC.

V is TRBV7-9 and J is TRBJ2-7; 8 nucleotides line up with TRBD1. The CDR3 sequence is 15 residues long. Germline V lookup: CDR1 SEHNR, CDR2 FQNEAQ (reference sequence). After removal of 4 bases from V and 1 base from J, the junction contained 6 bases not matched to a gene. The CDR3, as DNA: TGTGCCAGCAGCTCGAACCGGGACAGGTCCTACGAGCAGTACTTC. Protein sequence: CASSSNRDRSYEQYF.

Points on this clone: This CDR3 is also generated by other DNA sequences in the sample. The chain couples TRBV5-1 to TRBJ2-7, with 7 bases that match TRBD1. Germline V lookup: CDR1 SGHRS, CDR2 YFSETQ. V lost 4 bases and J lost 4; bases outside the gene matches: 2. The length of the CDR3 is 12 residues. CDR3 loop: CASSPTGYEQYF. The CDR3 region has the DNA TGCGCCAGCAGCCCGACAGGGTACGAGCAGTACTTC.

The V and J genes are TRBV23-1 and TRBJ1-3; D is perhaps TRBD1 (5 bases). TRBV23-1 is recorded as an ORF, its role being uncertain. This CDR3 is 13 amino acids long. V lost 4 bases to trimming and J lost 8 bases, with 12 bases between them. The chain's CDR3 is CASSLNRRYTIYF. DNA for the CDR3: TGCGCCAGCAGTCTTAACAGGCGGTACACCATATATTTT.

The V gene is TRBV7-2, the J gene TRBJ2-7; D is possibly TRBD1 (5 bases). The length of the CDR3 is 13 residues. CDR1 and CDR2 (germline): SGHTA, FQGNSA. V lost 3 bases, J lost 4 bases, and 10 bases lay in between. CDR3 DNA sequence: TGTGCCAGCAGCTTCTCAGACAGATACGAGCAGTACTTC. Translating gives CASSFSDRYEQYF.

This clone showed up just a few times. The J gene is TRBJ2-3, the V gene TRBV14, with TRBD2 as a possible D gene (7 bases). This CDR3 spans 20 amino acids. Trimming cost V 3 bases and J 0 bases, with 25 bases left between them. Germline values: CDR1 SGHDN, CDR2 FVKESK. The CDR3 coding sequence is TGTGCCAGCAGCCACAATCCCCTGGGGCGGGGGCGATCTAGCACAGATACGCAGTATTTT. Protein: CASSHNPLGRGRSSTDTQYF.

This clone showed up just a few times. The CDR3 nucleotides are TGTGCCAGCAGCCTTAGAAACACTGAAGCTTTCTTT. Protein: CASSLRNTEAFF. The chain uses TRBV5-6 and TRBJ1-1; D uncertain. Trimming stripped 4 bases from V and 2 bases from J, with 6 bases between. The CDR3 contains 12 residues. In germline, CDR1 is SGHDT, CDR2 YYEEEE.

The chain couples TRBV24-1 to TRBJ2-7; 9 positions match TRBD1. The CDR3 is 14 amino acids. Germline trimming cut 6 bases from V and 3 bases from J; bases unmatched to any gene: 5. Germline V gives CDR1 KGHDR, CDR2 SFDVKD. The CDR3 sequence is CATSFRDRDYEQYF. The CDR3 nucleotides read TGTGCCACCAGTTTCCGGGACAGGGACTACGAGCAGTACTTC.

This rearrangement joins TRBV14 to TRBJ1-1; D gene unclear. This CDR3 is built from 15 residues. The germline V gene has CDR1 SGHDN and CDR2 FVKESK. V was shortened by 1 base and J by 5 bases, with 14 bases between the two germline ends. The CDR3 DNA reads as TGTGCCAGCAGCCAAGGTACTACGTTTTGGACTGAAGCTTTCTTT. It specifies CASSQGTTFWTEAFF.

This chain uses TRBV5-4 with TRBJ2-2; 11 positions match TRBD1. There are 18 residues in the CDR3. Unmatched junction bases numbered 11, after V lost 3 bases and J lost 4 bases. Germline values: CDR1 SGHNT, CDR2 YYREEE (reference sequence). The CDR3 sequence is CASSSGTGGRLGTGELFF. The CDR3 nucleotides are TGTGCCAGCAGCTCCGGGACAGGGGGTCGATTAGGCACCGGGGAGCTGTTTTTT.

The chain combines TRBV6-6 with TRBJ2-1; a possible D gene is TRBD2 (5 bases). V shed 2 bases and J shed 10 bases, with 12 bases lying between them. The CDR3 has 13 amino acids. The germline gives CDR1 MNHNY, CDR2 SVGAGI (reference sequence). CDR3 sequence (DNA): TGTGCCAGCAGTTACGTCCAGCCGGGAGAGCAGTTCTTC. Its protein product is CASSYVQPGEQFF.

This chain links TRBV6-6 with TRBJ2-3; weak D call: TRBD2 (6 bases). Germline loops: CDR1 MNHNY, CDR2 SVGAGI (reference sequence). Between the trimmed V and J ends, which lost 0 bases and 9 bases, there was a span of 10 bases. CDR3 length equals 13 residues. As DNA, the CDR3 is TGTGCCAGCAGTTACTCGGACCGGGGGACGCAGTATTTT. It translates to CASSYSDRGTQYF.